The rows below give T cell receptor beta chains drawn from one sample of a study of CD8+CD57+ T cells in acquired aplastic anemia. TCRdb fed the reads into MiXCR, producing one record per CDR3 protein. The sample shows around 200,000 distinct CDR3 sequences, less than 70% of them seen only once. The sample was sorted CD4+, CD8+, or CD8+CD57+ T cells (not recorded which) from PBMCs. These receptors all stem from a human donor in good health, serving as a control. Both conserved end residues are part of each CDR3. D genes are given only for firm matches. Clone size, where shown, is once, few, many, or a class for clones that have expanded.

size,length,D,V,J,CDR3,DNA
many,14,TRBD1,TRBV6-1,TRBJ1-2,CASSGNQGEYGYTF,TGTGCCAGCAGTGGAAATCAGGGGGAGTATGGCTACACCTTC
NA,16,NA,TRBV7-6,TRBJ1-4,CASSLGVGATNEKLFF,TGTGCCAGCAGCTTAGGGGTTGGTGCGACTAATGAAAAACTGTTTTTT
NA,16,TRBD2,TRBV9,TRBJ2-7,CASSAHSGGVTYEQYF,TGTGCCAGCAGCGCCCATAGCGGGGGGGTTACCTACGAGCAGTACTTC
NA,16,NA,TRBV10-3,TRBJ1-2,CASSLFNGGTAYGYTF,TGTGCCAGCAGCCTATTTAATGGGGGGACTGCCTATGGCTACACCTTC
many,15,TRBD2,TRBV19,TRBJ2-7,CASRTGLAGSYEQYF,TGTGCCAGTAGAACGGGACTAGCTGGCTCCTACGAGCAGTACTTC
many,15,NA,TRBV7-8,TRBJ2-3,CASSPRGSATDTQYF,TGTGCCAGCAGCCCTAGGGGGAGTGCCACAGATACGCAGTATTTT
many,17,NA,TRBV9,TRBJ1-2,CASSVDFIGKGYYGYTF,TGTGCCAGCAGCGTAGACTTCATAGGTAAAGGGTACTATGGCTACACCTTC
NA,17,TRBD2,TRBV7-6,TRBJ2-1,CASSLRGTSGGYNEQFF,TGTGCCAGCAGCTTGAGAGGGACTAGCGGGGGTTACAATGAGCAGTTCTTC
NA,12,NA,TRBV12-3/TRBV12-4,TRBJ1-2,CAITPDNYGYTF,TGTGCCATCACACCGGACAACTATGGCTACACCTTC
NA,15,NA,TRBV15,TRBJ2-7,CATSRDNGINYEQYF,TGTGCCACCAGCAGAGATAATGGGATTAACTACGAGCAGTACTTC
NA,13,TRBD1,TRBV20-1,TRBJ2-7,CSAQGQGGYEQYF,TGCAGTGCCCAGGGACAGGGGGGCTACGAGCAGTACTTC
once,14,NA,TRBV7-2,TRBJ2-5,CASSLIVGTGRVYF,TGTGCCAGCAGCTTAATTGTCGGTACGGGACGGGTATACTTC
many,21,NA,TRBV7-3,TRBJ2-3,CASSFKTGVRGSDGNTDTQYF,TGTGCCAGCAGCTTTAAGACCGGTGTCAGGGGCTCAGACGGTAACACAGATACGCAGTATTTT
NA,17,NA,TRBV9,TRBJ1-3,CASSAFPAGGKGNTIYF,TGTGCCAGCAGCGCCTTTCCAGCGGGAGGGAAAGGAAACACCATATATTTT
once,15,TRBD1,TRBV5-1,TRBJ1-1,CASSLLTGQGTEAFF,TGCGCCAGCAGCTTGCTAACGGGACAGGGGACTGAAGCTTTCTTT
NA,15,NA,TRBV7-6,TRBJ2-2,CASSLVLSRTGELFF,TGTGCCAGCAGCTTAGTCCTATCTCGCACCGGGGAGCTGTTTTTT
NA,15,NA,TRBV15,TRBJ2-1,CATSRGGWSYNEQFF,TGTGCCACCAGCAGAGGAGGCTGGTCCTACAATGAGCAGTTCTTC
many,15,NA,TRBV12-3/TRBV12-4,TRBJ1-6,CASRIRSSYNSPLHF,TGTGCCAGCAGGATCAGGAGCTCCTATAATTCACCCCTCCACTTT
many,16,TRBD1,TRBV4-1,TRBJ1-5,CASSQEGQRGNQPQHF,TGCGCCAGCAGCCAAGAGGGACAGAGGGGCAATCAGCCCCAGCATTTT
NA,16,TRBD2,TRBV20-1,TRBJ2-3,CSARDPASGETDTQYF,TGCAGTGCTAGAGATCCCGCTAGCGGGGAGACAGATACGCAGTATTTT
few,18,TRBD2,TRBV10-3,TRBJ2-3,CAISWTSGGVSYTDTQYF,TGTGCCATTTCCTGGACTAGCGGGGGGGTTAGCTACACAGATACGCAGTATTTT
NA,20,TRBD1,TRBV7-7,TRBJ2-7,CAGSLADRGKLLSTSYEQYF,TGTGCCGGCAGCTTAGCAGACAGGGGGAAACTCCTATCGACCTCCTACGAGCAGTACTTC
NA,14,NA,TRBV7-2,TRBJ2-7,CASSQLVGNSLQYF,TGTGCCAGCAGCCAATTGGTGGGGAACTCACTCCAGTACTTC
many,15,NA,TRBV7-2,TRBJ1-1,CASSLIGIFDTEAFF,TGTGCCAGCAGCTTAATAGGGATCTTTGACACTGAAGCTTTCTTT